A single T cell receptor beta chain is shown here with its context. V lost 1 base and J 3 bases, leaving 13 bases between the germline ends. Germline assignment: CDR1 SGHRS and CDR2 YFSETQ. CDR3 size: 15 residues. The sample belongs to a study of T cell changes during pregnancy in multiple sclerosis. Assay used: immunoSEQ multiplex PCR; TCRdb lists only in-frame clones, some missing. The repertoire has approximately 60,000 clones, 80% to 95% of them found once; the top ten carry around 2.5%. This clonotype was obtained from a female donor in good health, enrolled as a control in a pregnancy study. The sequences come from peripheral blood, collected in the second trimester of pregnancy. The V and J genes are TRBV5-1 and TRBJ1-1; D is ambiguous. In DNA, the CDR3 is TGCGCCAGCAGCTTGTCATTACAGCCCCACACTGAAGCTTTCTTT. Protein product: CASSLSLQPHTEAFF.